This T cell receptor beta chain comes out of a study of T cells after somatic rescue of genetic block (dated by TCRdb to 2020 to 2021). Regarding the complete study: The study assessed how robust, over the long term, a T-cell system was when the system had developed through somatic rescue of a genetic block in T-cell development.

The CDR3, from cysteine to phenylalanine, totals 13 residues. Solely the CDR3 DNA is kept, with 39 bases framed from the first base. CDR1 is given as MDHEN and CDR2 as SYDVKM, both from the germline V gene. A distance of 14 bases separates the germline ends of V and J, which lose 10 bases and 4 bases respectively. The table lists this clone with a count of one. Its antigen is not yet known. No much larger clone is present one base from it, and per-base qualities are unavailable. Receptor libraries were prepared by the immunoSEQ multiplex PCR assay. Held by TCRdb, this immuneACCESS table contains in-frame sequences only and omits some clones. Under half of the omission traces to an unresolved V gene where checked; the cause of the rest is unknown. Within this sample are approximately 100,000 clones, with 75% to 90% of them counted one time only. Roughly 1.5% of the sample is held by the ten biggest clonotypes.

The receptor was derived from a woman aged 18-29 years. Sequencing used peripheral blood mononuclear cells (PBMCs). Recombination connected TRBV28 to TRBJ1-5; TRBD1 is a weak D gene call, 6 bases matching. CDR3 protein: CAIQGRRNQPQHF. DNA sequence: TGTGCCATCCAGGGGAGGAGGAATCAGCCCCAGCATTTT.